The present TCR beta chain was sequenced within a study of blood T cell repertoires in COVID-19. About the study: Researchers got acute and convalescent COVID-19 samples from the United States, Italy and Spain. From T cells, B-cell-depleted T cells, or PBMCs came the material, which was cDNA or gDNA.

Authors' data handling: Quantification of nucleated cells was approximated via reference gene primer amplification. Only in-frame clones appear in the TCRdb table, and some are missing; sequencing was by immunoSEQ multiplex PCR. That table is the source of V, J and clone size, and D and trimming were worked out from the DNA. The data hold roughly 59,000 clones, with 76% observed a single time. Germline lookup yields CDR1 MNHEY and CDR2 SVGAGI. The length of the CDR3 is 13 residues. The V and J ends lost 2 bases and 5 bases respectively, with 9 bases between them. The receptor's source is a woman between 45 and 60 years old with active or convalescent COVID-19. Sequencing was performed on peripheral blood. The chain couples TRBV6-5 to TRBJ1-1, with D possibly TRBD1 on 6 matching bases. Here the CDR3 reads CASSYLQGTEAFF. The CDR3 DNA reads TGTGCCAGCAGTTACCTACAGGGAACTGAAGCTTTCTTT.